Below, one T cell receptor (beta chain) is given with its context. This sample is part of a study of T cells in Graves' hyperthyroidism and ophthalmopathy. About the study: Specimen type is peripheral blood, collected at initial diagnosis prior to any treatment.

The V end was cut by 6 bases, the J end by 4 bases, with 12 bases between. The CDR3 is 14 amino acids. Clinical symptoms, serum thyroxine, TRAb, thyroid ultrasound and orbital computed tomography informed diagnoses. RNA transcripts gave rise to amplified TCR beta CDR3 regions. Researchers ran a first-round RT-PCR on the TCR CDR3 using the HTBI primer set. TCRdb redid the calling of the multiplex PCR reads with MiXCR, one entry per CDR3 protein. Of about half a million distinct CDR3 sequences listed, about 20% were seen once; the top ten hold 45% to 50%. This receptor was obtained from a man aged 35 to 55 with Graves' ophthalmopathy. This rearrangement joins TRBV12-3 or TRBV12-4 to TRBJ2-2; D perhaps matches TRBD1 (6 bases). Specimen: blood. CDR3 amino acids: CASRTSGVTGELFF. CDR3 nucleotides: TGTGCCAGCAGAACTTCAGGGGTCACCGGGGAGCTGTTTTTT.